This TCR beta chain was captured by sequencing in a study of blood T cell repertoires in COVID-19. Study-wide background: Spain, Italy and the United States supplied samples that represented acute and convalescent COVID-19.

Original data processing: Reference gene primer amplification in the assay estimated nucleated cell counts. Method: immunoSEQ multiplex PCR; TCRdb's copy keeps in-frame clones and lacks some. The V and J calls and clone size are taken from that table; D and trimming were inferred from the DNA. The profile shows approximately 150,000 clones, around four fifths of them singletons. This TCR was sampled from a man aged 40-50 years with acute COVID-19. The material sequenced was PBMCs or T cells enriched from blood (not recorded which).

CDR3 DNA: TGTGCCAGCAGTCGACCTGGGACTAGCGGGGGGGATGAGCAGTTCTTC. Protein sequence: CASSRPGTSGGDEQFF. The chain is built from TRBV5-5 and TRBJ2-1, with 16 bases lining up with TRBD2. The CDR3 has 16 amino acids. Germline V gene lookup returns CDR1 SGHKS and CDR2 YYEKEE (reference sequence). Losses at the gene ends were 5 bases for V and 8 bases for J; bases not matched to a gene: 7.